This T cell receptor beta chain appears in the sequencing data of a study of blood T cell repertoires in COVID-19 (dated by TCRdb to the early 2020s). For the study in its entirety: The collaborator samples originated in the United States, Italy and Spain and spanned the acute and convalescent phases of COVID-19. The sample metadata nearly always contained a de-identified subject ID, COVID-19 status, age in years and sex. Subjects who had been exposed to COVID-19, were actively infected with it, or had recovered from it provided the deeply sampled blood TCRbeta repertoires that made up the dataset. The samples were drawn from two sources: the first 160 participants of the ongoing ImmuneRACE study, and about 1,300 subjects contributed by 6 global collaborators. The repertoires were made available in a free public database intended to serve as a resource for research on the immune response to SARS-CoV-2. The prospective study material was composed of cDNA or gDNA derived from T cells, B-cell-depleted T cells, or PBMCs. Where HLA class I and class II types were available, the types were taken from metadata supplied by the sample provider, not from assay-based typing.

Whole blood was collected in K2EDTA tubes by collaborating institutions according to the institutions' own protocols. For TCRbeta analysis, collaborators shipped samples in one of three forms: frozen whole blood, isolated PBMCs, or DNA extracted from either of those sample types. The CDR3 covers 14 residues, taking in both the cysteine and the phenylalanine. Solely the CDR3 DNA is kept, with 42 bases framed from the first base. According to the germline V gene, CDR1 reads SGHRS and CDR2 reads YFSETQ. For this chain, trimming is 4 bases at the V end and 6 bases at the J end, and the number of junction bases without a gene match is 7. TCRbeta CDR3 regions were amplified from genomic DNA using the immunoSEQ Assay, a bias-controlled multiplex PCR. The original pipeline was this. Within the assay, amplification of reference gene primers was used to estimate how many nucleated cells each sample contained. Sequence reads were collapsed and filtered to measure the absolute abundance of every unique TCRbeta CDR3 rearrangement. For each sample, productive Simpson clonality was calculated by taking the square root of Simpson's diversity index across productive rearrangements. In TCRdb, the immuneACCESS table is reduced to in-frame sequences with V and J assigned. These tables do not hold every clone; where another copy was compared, an unresolved V gene accounts for under half, and the others remain unexplained. From that table come the V and J calls and clone size; the DNA was used to work out D and trimming. Counted in this sample were over 200,000 clones; 84% of them appeared once. The top ten constitute 7.6% of the sample.

Broad study findings and their caveats: The amount of clinical and demographic metadata varied by source and participant and was provided uncurated.

On this clone itself: Which antigen it targets is not known. Base quality data are lacking; no much larger clone is found one base away.

Material for sequencing was peripheral blood. The chain links TRBV5-1 with TRBJ1-5, with 7 bases aligning to TRBD1. This receptor was obtained from a woman in her forties or fifties with active or convalescent COVID-19. Here is the DNA: TGCGCCAGCAGCATCGGGACAGTGGGTCAGCCCCAGCATTTT. Its protein reads: CASSIGTVGQPQHF.